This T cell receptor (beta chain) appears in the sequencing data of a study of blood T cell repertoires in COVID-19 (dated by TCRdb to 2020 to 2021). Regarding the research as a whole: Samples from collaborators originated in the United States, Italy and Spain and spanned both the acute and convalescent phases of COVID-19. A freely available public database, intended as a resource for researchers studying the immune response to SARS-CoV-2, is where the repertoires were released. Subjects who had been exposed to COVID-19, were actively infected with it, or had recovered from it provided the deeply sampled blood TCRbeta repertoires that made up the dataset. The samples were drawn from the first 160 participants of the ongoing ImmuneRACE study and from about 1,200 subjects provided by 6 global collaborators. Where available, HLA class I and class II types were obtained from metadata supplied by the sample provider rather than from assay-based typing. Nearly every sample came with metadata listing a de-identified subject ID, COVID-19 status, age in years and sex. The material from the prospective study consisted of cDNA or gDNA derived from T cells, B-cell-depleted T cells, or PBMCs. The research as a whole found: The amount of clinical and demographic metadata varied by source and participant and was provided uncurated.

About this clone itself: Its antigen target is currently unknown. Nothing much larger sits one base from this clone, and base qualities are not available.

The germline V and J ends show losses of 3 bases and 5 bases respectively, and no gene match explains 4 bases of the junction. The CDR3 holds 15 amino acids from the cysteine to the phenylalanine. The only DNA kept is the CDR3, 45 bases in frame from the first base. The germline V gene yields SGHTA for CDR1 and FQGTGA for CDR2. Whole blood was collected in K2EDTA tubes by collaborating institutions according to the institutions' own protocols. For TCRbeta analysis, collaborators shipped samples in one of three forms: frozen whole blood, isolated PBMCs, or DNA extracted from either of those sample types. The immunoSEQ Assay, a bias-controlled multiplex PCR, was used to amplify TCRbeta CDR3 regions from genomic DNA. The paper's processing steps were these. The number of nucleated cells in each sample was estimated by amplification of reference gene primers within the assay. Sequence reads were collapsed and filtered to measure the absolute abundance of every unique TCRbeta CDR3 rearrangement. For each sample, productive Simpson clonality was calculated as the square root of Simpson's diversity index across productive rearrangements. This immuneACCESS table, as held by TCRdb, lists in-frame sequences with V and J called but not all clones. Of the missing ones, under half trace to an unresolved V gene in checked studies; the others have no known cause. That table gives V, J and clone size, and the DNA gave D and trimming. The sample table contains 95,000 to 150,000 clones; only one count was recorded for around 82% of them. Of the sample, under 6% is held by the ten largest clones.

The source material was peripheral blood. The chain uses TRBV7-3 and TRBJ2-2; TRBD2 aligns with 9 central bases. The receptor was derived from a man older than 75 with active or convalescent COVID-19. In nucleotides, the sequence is TGTGCCAGCAGCTTCCCCGCGGGGGGGACCGGGGAGCTGTTTTTT. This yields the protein CASSFPAGGTGELFF.